Below are 17 T cell receptor beta chains sequenced from a single sample in a study of tumor-infiltrating lymphocytes in primary liver carcinoma. Unsorted bulk tissue (roughly 17-34 mg) underwent RNA and DNA co-extraction. The input was approximately 500 ng total RNA; TCR beta cDNA was made from it with a constant-region primer. ARM-PCR, slightly modified, supplied the TCR beta libraries through three nested multiplex PCR rounds. Forward primers for TRBV1-TRBV30 and a C-beta reverse primer served the first two PCR rounds, at about 10 cycles each. A single record per CDR3 protein comes from TCRdb applying MiXCR to the multiplex PCR reads. The sample includes roughly 190,000 distinct CDR3 sequences, about 82% of them seen just once. The sample comprised tumor tissue from primary liver carcinoma. Every receptor here comes from a man between 40 and 49 years old with primary liver carcinoma and hepatitis B virus infection.

In regard to this clonotype: At one end, the junction sequence differs from germline, possibly due to a read error. The rearrangement links TRBV6-1 to TRBJ2-2, with D perhaps given as TRBD1 or TRBD2 (5 bases each). CDR3 length equals 14 residues. The V gene's germline CDR1 is MNHNS and CDR2 SASEGT. CDR3 DNA: TGTGCCAGCAGTCCGACGATGGTCCCCGGGGACCTGTTTTTT. This translates into CASSPTMVPGDLFF.

With regard to this clonotype: A junction end diverges from the germline sequence, so it may reflect a read error. The chain couples TRBV6-6 to TRBJ2-7, with TRBD1 as a possible D gene (6 bases). CDR1 is MNHNY and CDR2 is SVGAGI in the germline V gene (reference sequence). CDR3 length equals 15 residues. The CDR3: CASSPQQGPFYEQHF. For the CDR3, the DNA is TGTGCCAGCAGTCCGCAACAGGGACCGTTCTACGAGCAGCACTTC.

With regard to this clonotype: The CDR3 carries no conserved terminal phenylalanine or tryptophan, so it likely arises from a read error. The DNA is omitted, as the CDR3 cannot be located on it reliably, and the CDR3 follows TCRdb's listing. The chain employs TRBV29-1 and TRBJ2-5; the table names TRBD1, a call not compared with the DNA. Germline-derived CDR1 and CDR2 are SQVTM and ANQGSEA. The CDR3 adds up to 15 amino acids, both ends counted. The CDR3 spells CSVEADRGRTETQCI.

Details on this clonotype: A much larger clonotype is one base distant, so this may be a read error. The CDR3 ends on some other residue instead of the conserved phenylalanine or tryptophan, so this is likely a read error. The chain combines TRBV24-1 with TRBJ2-7; the D call may be TRBD1 or TRBD2 (5 bases each). Trimming took 3 bases from V and 6 from J, leaving 5 bases between them. The CDR3 totals 11 residues. CDR1 and CDR2 from the germline V gene are KGHDR and SFDVKD. CDR3 amino acids: CATSDGGEQYL. The CDR3 nucleotides are TGTGCCACCAGTGATGGGGGCGAGCAGTACCTC.

This CDR3 reads CSAIEEPGRSTDTQYF. The CDR3 DNA follows: TGCAGTGCTATAGAAGAGCCCGGTAGAAGCACAGATACGCAGTATTTT. The chain recombines TRBV20-1 with TRBJ2-3; D gene uncertain. CDR3 size: 16 residues. With 4 bases removed from V and 0 bases from J, the gap between germline ends came to 17 bases. CDR1 is DFQATT, CDR2 SNEGSKA, per germline (reference sequence).

The chain is built from TRBV12-3 or TRBV12-4 and TRBJ2-5; D may be TRBD2 (5 bases). V was clipped by 7 bases and J by 5 bases, with 14 bases between them. This CDR3 has 13 amino acids. The CDR3: CASKLSGVETQYF. The CDR3 region has the DNA TGTGCCAGCAAATTGTCCGGGGTTGAGACCCAGTACTTC.

This rearrangement joins TRBV29-1 to TRBJ2-1; the D call may be TRBD1 or TRBD2 (5 bases each). The germline gives CDR1 SQVTM, CDR2 ANQGSEA. The CDR3 loop spans 14 amino acids. The V end was cut by 6 bases, the J end by 7 bases, with 19 bases between. The CDR3 DNA reads TGCAGCGTCGACGGGAAAGGGGTGAGTAATGAGCAGTTCTTC. It specifies CSVDGKGVSNEQFF.

The rearrangement links TRBV29-1 to TRBJ2-3; D call uncertain. Germline CDR1 reads SQVTM; CDR2 reads ANQGSEA. The CDR3 has 12 amino acids. V shed 7 bases and J shed 3 bases, with 11 bases lying between them. DNA for the CDR3: TGCAGCGCTGAGATCAGGACAGATACGCAGTATTTT. This sequence encodes CSAEIRTDTQYF.

This clonotype has ten or more counts. The chain joins TRBV28 to TRBJ1-6; D ambiguous. Germline V gives CDR1 MDHEN, CDR2 SYDVKM. V dropped 6 bases and J dropped 4 bases, with 13 bases sitting between them. The CDR3 is made up of 15 amino acids. CDR3 amino acids: CASSSRGQYNSPLHF. DNA of the CDR3: TGTGCCAGCAGCTCCCGTGGGCAATATAATTCACCCCTCCACTTT.

This chain connects TRBV6-2 or TRBV6-3 to TRBJ2-1; TRBD2 is a possible D gene (5 bases). Trimming took off 4 bases at V and 6 bases at J, with 19 bases between the two ends. The CDR3 is made up of 16 amino acids. The germline V gene encodes CDR1 MNHEY and CDR2 SVGEGT. The CDR3 here is CASSFPRGLDGNEQFF. CDR3 in DNA: TGTGCCAGCAGTTTCCCCCGAGGGTTGGACGGCAATGAGCAGTTCTTC.

The chain recombines TRBV10-2 with TRBJ1-5; D not resolved. The CDR3 sequence is 16 residues long. The germline V and J ends were trimmed by 10 bases and 5 bases, with 24 bases remaining between them. Germline V gene sequence: CDR1 WSHSY, CDR2 SAAADI. CDR3 region: CAINELDRGGYQPQHF. In DNA, the CDR3 is TGCGCCATCAATGAGCTCGACCGGGGAGGGTATCAGCCCCAGCATTTT.

About this clonotype: Just one base apart from a much larger clone, this may be a read error. The chain employs TRBV14 and TRBJ2-1, with 8 positions matching TRBD2. V was clipped by 0 bases and J by 6 bases; unmatched bases: 10. Germline V gene data show CDR1 as SGHDN and CDR2 as FVKESK. This CDR3 comprises 17 residues. The CDR3 region is CASSQDTGLGSCNEQFF. The CDR3 DNA follows: TGTGCCAGCAGCCAAGATACGGGACTAGGTAGCTGCAATGAGCAGTTCTTC.

The genes are TRBV6-2 or TRBV6-3 and TRBJ2-7, with D possibly TRBD2 on 6 matching bases. Trimming pared 6 bases from V and 1 base from J, leaving 16 bases between. The germline gives CDR1 MNHEY, CDR2 SVGEGT. This CDR3 is built from 15 residues. The CDR3 nucleotides read TGTGCCAGCAGAGATCCCGGGACTGCTTCCTACGAGCAGTACTTC. Amino acid sequence: CASRDPGTASYEQYF.

V is TRBV29-1 and J is TRBJ2-7; D possibly matches TRBD1 or TRBD2 (5 bases each). This CDR3 contains 12 residues. Germline V gene sequence: CDR1 SQVTM, CDR2 ANQGSEA. V gave up 4 bases and J gave up 6 bases, with 13 bases separating them. CDR3 nucleotide sequence: TGCAGCGTTGGGGACGCTCCCGGCGAGCAGTACTTC. This encodes CSVGDAPGEQYF.

Regarding this clonotype: Germline and junction disagree at one end, which may indicate a read error. This sequence joins TRBV10-3 and TRBJ1-1, with a tentative D call TRBD1 (5 bases). CDR1 and CDR2 (germline): ENHRY, SYGVKD. This CDR3 spans 12 amino acids. CDR3: CASRDWNTEALF. The CDR3 coding sequence is TGTGCCAGCCGGGACTGGAACACTGAAGCTTTATTT.

At least ten counts were recorded for this clonotype. The rearrangement uses TRBV6-6 and TRBJ1-1; D ambiguous. CDR1 and CDR2 from the germline V gene are MNHNY and SVGAGI (reference sequence). This CDR3 has 14 amino acids. The CDR3 region has the DNA TGTGCAGTGGGAGGCGGGTTTCAGAACACTGAAGCTTTCTTT. Protein sequence: CAVGGGFQNTEAFF.

Turning to this clonotype: This CDR3 fails to terminate in the conserved phenylalanine or tryptophan, so it likely reflects a read error. The chain combines TRBV7-9 with TRBJ2-1, with a tentative D call TRBD1 (5 bases). The V and J ends lost 8 bases and 5 bases respectively, with 19 bases between them. In germline, CDR1 is SEHNR, CDR2 FQNEAQ (reference sequence). The CDR3 consists of 15 residues. CDR3 sequence (DNA): TGTGCCAGCGGTGACAGTTTGTCCGAAAACAATGAGCAGTTCCTC. This translates into CASGDSLSENNEQFL.